What follows are 26 T cell receptor beta chains derived from one specimen sequenced in a study of T-cell reconstitution after alpha-beta-depleted transplantation in children. Unique molecular identifiers featured in how the TCRbeta library was prepared. One entry per CDR3 protein results from TCRdb running MiXCR on the PCR reads. The sample has about 490,000 distinct CDR3 sequences; 10% to 13% are singletons. The sequences come from PBMCs, collected before TCRalphabeta/CD19-depleted stem cell transplant. All receptors derive from a child aged 2-9 years with inherited bone marrow failure, due to receive a stem cell transplant.

This clonotype appeared many times. The rearrangement links TRBV27 to TRBJ2-5; no definite D call. The CDR3 runs to 12 residues. Germline-derived CDR1 and CDR2 are MNHEY and SMNVEV (reference sequence). V gave up 2 bases and J gave up 9 bases, with 10 bases separating them. CDR3 sequence (DNA): TGTGCCAGCAGTTTAAGGGCCGCGGCCCAGTACTTC. Translating gives CASSLRAAAQYF.

CDR3 DNA: TGTGCCAGCAGTAGACCGGGACAGGACCCTAACTATGGCTACACCTTC. Translated: CASSRPGQDPNYGYTF. This chain joins TRBV6-1 and TRBJ1-2, with 8 bases matching TRBD1. Losses at the gene ends were 5 bases for V and 0 bases for J; bases not matched to a gene: 8. The CDR3 spans 16 residues. Germline CDR1 reads MNHNS; CDR2 reads SASEGT.

There are many counts of this clonotype. The chain is built from TRBV3-1 and TRBJ2-7; D possibly matches TRBD1 or TRBD2 (5 bases each). Germline values: CDR1 LGHDT, CDR2 YNNKEL (reference sequence). The CDR3 is 14 residues long. V lost 4 bases and J 2 bases, leaving 12 bases between the germline ends. The CDR3 DNA sequence: TGTGCCAGCAGCCCCGGGACCGCGACCTACGAGCAGTACTTC. It translates to CASSPGTATYEQYF.

The rearrangement joins TRBV19 to TRBJ2-1; 12 bases are shared with TRBD2. The J segment lost 3 bases and the V segment lost 10 bases, leaving 7 bases of the junction unmatched. The V gene's germline CDR1 is LNHDA and CDR2 SQIVND (reference sequence). The CDR3 is 15 residues long. CDR3 sequence reads: CATRTSGILYNEQFF. The CDR3 DNA sequence: TGTGCCACCCGGACTAGCGGGATCCTCTACAATGAGCAGTTCTTC.

The sample holds a few counts of this clonotype. This rearrangement joins TRBV12-3 or TRBV12-4 to TRBJ2-1; 7 bases map to TRBD2. The CDR3 contains 19 residues. The V gene end was trimmed by 7 bases and the J gene end by 6 bases; junction bases not matched to a gene: 24. The CDR3 nucleotides are TGTGCCAGCATTCCCGCCTTCCCGAATGGTCTGCGGGAGAGCAATGAGCAGTTCTTC. It is translated as CASIPAFPNGLRESNEQFF.

V gene TRBV12-3 or TRBV12-4 combines with J gene TRBJ2-3; the D gene is possibly TRBD1 (6 bases). CDR3 length: 13 residues. The germline V and J ends were trimmed by 4 bases and 8 bases, with 13 bases remaining between them. CDR3 nucleotides: TGTGCCAGCAGTTCCCGACAGGCTGGTACGCAGTATTTT. It codes for CASSSRQAGTQYF.

At least ten counts were recorded for this clonotype. V is TRBV12-3 or TRBV12-4 and J is TRBJ1-1; D gene ambiguous. The CDR3 runs 14 residues. Trimming removed 8 bases at V and 0 bases at J, with 13 bases between. CDR3 in amino acids: CASDLPQVNTEAFF. As DNA, the CDR3 is TGTGCCAGCGATTTGCCTCAAGTGAACACTGAAGCTTTCTTT.

This clonotype was detected ten times or more. The chain couples TRBV10-3 to TRBJ2-1; maybe TRBD1 (5 bases). The CDR3 covers 13 residues. Trimming stripped 4 bases from V and 4 bases from J, with 8 bases between. Looked up from germline, CDR1 is ENHRY and CDR2 is SYGVKD. This CDR3 reads CAISGQGYNEQFF. CDR3 sequence (DNA): TGTGCCATCAGTGGTCAGGGTTACAATGAGCAGTTCTTC.

About this clonotype: A single base separates this from a much larger clone, so it may be a read error. Without the conserved terminal phenylalanine or tryptophan, this CDR3 likely stems from a read error. This chain connects TRBV29-1 to TRBJ2-1; D remains ambiguous. Germline CDR1 reads SQVTM; CDR2 reads ANQGSEA. Trimming left V 3 bases short and J 2 bases short, with 8 bases between. CDR3 size: 13 residues. CDR3 bases: TGCAGCGTTGAGACTCTAGCCTACAATGAGCAGTTCTCC. Protein product: CSVETLAYNEQFS.

This chain uses TRBV6-1 with TRBJ2-1; TRBD2 might be the D (5 bases). CDR1 and CDR2 from the germline V gene are MNHNS and SASEGT. The CDR3 is made up of 15 amino acids. Trimming removed 4 bases at V and 0 bases at J, with 10 bases between. The CDR3 nucleotides are TGTGCCAGCAGTGCTAGCCCCCACTCCTACAATGAGCAGTTCTTC. Its translation is CASSASPHSYNEQFF.

This clonotype has just a few counts. This rearrangement joins TRBV27 to TRBJ1-2; TRBD1 aligns across 9 bases. CDR1 is MNHEY and CDR2 is SMNVEV in the germline V gene (reference sequence). CDR3 size: 15 residues. The J segment lost 6 bases and the V segment lost 6 bases, leaving 11 bases of the junction unmatched. Here the CDR3 reads CASRPRDRVWHGYTF. The CDR3 DNA reads TGTGCCAGCAGACCCCGGGACAGGGTTTGGCATGGCTACACCTTC.

This clonotype was seen repeatedly, ten times or more. This chain connects TRBV25-1 to TRBJ2-7; 8 bases match TRBD1. Unmatched junction bases numbered 4, after V lost 3 bases and J lost 0 bases. Germline V gene sequence: CDR1 MGHDK, CDR2 SYGVNS. The CDR3 length is 15 residues. This CDR3 is CASSEVRGHSYEQYF. CDR3 nucleotide sequence: TGTGCCAGCAGTGAGGTCAGGGGGCACTCCTACGAGCAGTACTTC.

A note on this clonotype: With a much larger clone just one base away, this may be a read error. The chain uses TRBV6-5 and TRBJ2-1; 8 bases are a match to TRBD2. The germline V gene encodes CDR1 MNHEY and CDR2 SVGAGI. The CDR3 is made up of 16 amino acids. The CDR3 DNA reads TGTGCCAGCAGTTACTTCCGGGGGGCGGGAGGCAATGACCAGTTCTTC. This encodes CASSYFRGAGGNDQFF.

This clonotype appeared many times. The V gene is TRBV12-3 or TRBV12-4, the J gene TRBJ2-2; D remains unclear. This CDR3 is built from 13 residues. V lost 6 bases, J lost 0 bases, and 5 bases lay in between. The CDR3 DNA sequence: TGTGCCAGCAGAGGGCCGAACACCGGGGAGCTGTTTTTT. Translating it yields CASRGPNTGELFF.

V is TRBV7-2 and J is TRBJ2-3; TRBD2 matches 9 bases. Germline V gene sequence: CDR1 SGHTA, CDR2 FQGNSA. Losses at the gene ends were 3 bases for V and 1 base for J; bases not matched to a gene: 2. The CDR3 sequence is 15 residues long. CDR3 bases: TGTGCCAGCAGCTTCCAGCGGGAGGGCACAGATACGCAGTATTTT. It yields the protein CASSFQREGTDTQYF.

In this sample, this clonotype turned up a few times. The chain uses TRBV7-6 and TRBJ2-7; 7 bases fit TRBD2. Trimming cost V 4 bases and J 4 bases; bases outside gene matches: 13. CDR3 length equals 16 residues. The germline V gene has CDR1 SGHVS and CDR2 FNYEAQ. CDR3 in amino acids: CASSSPWSGKPYEQYF. The CDR3 DNA follows: TGTGCCAGCAGCTCCCCGTGGAGCGGGAAACCTTACGAGCAGTACTTC.

This clonotype was found many times. The chain links TRBV7-8 to TRBJ2-7; the D gene is possibly TRBD2 (5 bases). This CDR3 is built from 16 residues. Germline CDR1 reads SGHVS; CDR2 reads FQNEAQ. Trimming took 2 bases from V and 6 from J, leaving 20 bases between them. The DNA of the CDR3 is TGTGCCAGCAGCTTATATCGGGGAGTAGGGAACGGCGAGCAGTACTTC. It encodes CASSLYRGVGNGEQYF.

This clonotype was seen a few times. This chain connects TRBV6-5 to TRBJ2-5, with D possibly called TRBD1 or TRBD2 (5 bases each). V was shortened by 2 bases and J by 6 bases, with 13 bases between the two germline ends. Germline V gives CDR1 MNHEY, CDR2 SVGAGI. The CDR3 runs 14 residues. CDR3 sequence reads: CASSYLQPGQTQYF. The CDR3 nucleotides read TGTGCCAGCAGTTACCTGCAGCCGGGGCAGACCCAGTACTTC.

This clonotype was counted many times. This sequence joins TRBV2 and TRBJ2-7; D not resolved. Germline CDR1 reads SNHLY; CDR2 reads FYNNEI. The V and J ends lost 11 bases and 8 bases respectively, with 13 bases between them. The CDR3 sequence is 10 residues long. CDR3 protein: CASGEPKQYF. The CDR3 bases are TGTGCCTCGGGTGAGCCCAAGCAGTACTTC.

This clonotype was seen ten or more times. V and J are TRBV4-3 and TRBJ1-2; a weak D match, TRBD1 (6 bases). CDR3 length: 13 amino acids. V was trimmed by 0 bases and J by 4 bases, leaving 6 bases between them. Germline CDR1 LGHNA, CDR2 YSLEER. This CDR3 reads CASSQEQGYGYTF. The CDR3 DNA sequence: TGCGCCAGCAGCCAAGAACAGGGCTATGGCTACACCTTC.

The chain uses TRBV4-1 and TRBJ2-1; possibly TRBD1 for D (6 bases). CDR3 length: 13 residues. V gave up 6 bases and J gave up 9 bases, with 15 bases separating them. Germline CDR1 is MGHRA and CDR2 is YSYEKL. CDR3 in amino acids: CASSPRGPGEQFF. The CDR3 DNA sequence: TGCGCCAGCAGTCCCAGGGGCCCAGGTGAGCAGTTCTTC.

This clonotype was seen at least ten times. V gene TRBV7-2 combines with J gene TRBJ2-2; no firm D call. CDR1 and CDR2 (germline): SGHTA, FQGNSA. This CDR3 region has 14 residues. Trimming removed 5 bases from V and 0 bases from J, with 7 bases in between. CDR3 DNA sequence: TGTGCCAGCAGCCGGTACACGAACACCGGGGAGCTGTTTTTT. This sequence encodes CASSRYTNTGELFF.

With regard to this clonotype: This sequence may be a read error, since a much larger clone differs from it by one base. The V gene is TRBV7-3, the J gene TRBJ2-2; TRBD1 aligns across 8 bases. The CDR3 extends over 17 amino acids. The germline gives CDR1 SGHTA, CDR2 FQGTGA. CDR3 protein: CTSSSTPGQANTGELFF. Here the CDR3 DNA reads TGTACCAGCAGTTCCACTCCGGGACAGGCGAACACCGGGGAGCTGTTTTTT.

In its sample, this clonotype was seen a few times. The J gene is TRBJ1-2, the V gene TRBV3-1; 12 nucleotides agree with TRBD1. Germline values: CDR1 LGHDT, CDR2 YNNKEL (reference sequence). V shed 2 bases and J 8 bases; nucleotides not matched to a gene: 9. The CDR3 extends over 16 amino acids. For the CDR3, the DNA is TGTGCCAGCAGCCAATCTACGGGACAGGGGGCGCGGGGCTACACCTTC. Its translation: CASSQSTGQGARGYTF.

The table lists this clonotype with many counts. This chain joins TRBV7-2 and TRBJ2-7, with 15 bases identical to TRBD2. The V gene end was trimmed by 4 bases and the J gene end by 6 bases; junction bases not matched to a gene: 7. In germline, CDR1 is SGHTA, CDR2 FQGNSA. This CDR3 spans 16 amino acids. CDR3 bases: TGTGCCAGCAGCTCCCCGGGACTAGCGGGGGGCGGCGAGCAGTACTTC. It codes for CASSSPGLAGGGEQYF.

The sample holds many counts of this clonotype. The J gene is TRBJ1-1, the V gene TRBV15; D is uncertain. Germline V gene sequence: CDR1 LNHNV, CDR2 YYDKDF (reference sequence). This CDR3 is 14 amino acids long. Trimming pared 0 bases from V and 8 bases from J, leaving 13 bases between. The CDR3 loop reads CATSRDPFWGEAFF. The CDR3, as DNA: TGTGCCACCAGCAGAGATCCATTTTGGGGAGAAGCTTTCTTT.